Each of the 17 T cell receptor beta chains below was sequenced from the same sample in a study of long-term antiretroviral therapy in people with HIV. The authors ran the immunoSEQ assay, v3.0, at survey level. TCRdb's copy holds only in-frame clones and misses some; the assay was immunoSEQ multiplex PCR. The sample includes over 20,000 clones, about 86% of them seen just once. The starting material was unsorted PBMCs, obtained 1.9 years after starting antiretroviral therapy. These TCRs come from a woman in her twenties or thirties with HIV.

This chain uses TRBV28 with TRBJ2-3; D is unresolved. Trimming shortened V by 4 bases and J by 4 bases, and 21 bases separated the two germline ends. CDR3 length equals 17 residues. Germline-derived CDR1 and CDR2 are MDHEN and SYDVKM. The CDR3 nucleotides read TGTGCCAGCAGTTCTGCAACGAAAGTTTTGATCGCAGATACGCAGTATTTT. Protein product: CASSSATKVLIADTQYF.

V and J are TRBV11-2 and TRBJ1-6; TRBD1 matches 7 bases. The germline gives CDR1 SGHAT, CDR2 FQNNGV. The trim removed 8 bases at V and 6 bases at J, leaving 4 bases unmatched. There are 13 residues in the CDR3. CDR3 DNA: TGTGCCAGCTGGCCAGGGGGTAATTCACCCCTCCACTTT. Its translation is CASWPGGNSPLHF.

The chain couples TRBV2 to TRBJ1-2; no clear D. The CDR3 is made up of 13 amino acids. V lost 4 bases and J lost 2, with 8 bases in between. Per germline, CDR1 SNHLY and CDR2 FYNNEI. In DNA form, the CDR3 reads TGTGCCAGCAGTGTAGTGGGAAACTATGGCTACACCTTC. This encodes CASSVVGNYGYTF.

For this clone: This CDR3 is also generated by other DNA sequences in the sample. This chain joins TRBV6-1 and TRBJ2-3; 14 nucleotides agree with TRBD2. CDR3 length: 15 amino acids. With V trimmed by 6 bases and J by 2 bases, 1 base remained unmatched. Germline CDR1 reads MNHNS; CDR2 reads SASEGT. CDR3 sequence reads: CASRGLAGVTDTQYF. The CDR3 DNA reads TGTGCCAGCAGGGGACTAGCGGGGGTCACAGATACGCAGTATTTT.

The chain is built from TRBV7-8 and TRBJ2-2; no reliable D call. The CDR3 length is 15 residues. Germline V gene lookup returns CDR1 SGHVS and CDR2 FQNEAQ. Trimming removed 1 base from V and 1 base from J, with 7 bases in between. CDR3 loop: CASSLGHLNTGELFF. Here the CDR3 DNA reads TGTGCCAGCAGCTTAGGGCACCTGAACACCGGGGAGCTGTTTTTT.

The chain carries TRBV4-1 and TRBJ2-5, with D possibly TRBD1 on 6 matching bases. This CDR3 region has 16 residues. In germline, CDR1 is MGHRA, CDR2 YSYEKL. Trimming removed 4 bases from V and 7 bases from J, with 22 bases in between. The CDR3 loop is CASSPEQGSLSGTQYF. CDR3 nucleotide sequence: TGCGCCAGCAGCCCCGAACAGGGCTCCTTATCAGGGACCCAGTACTTC.

CDR3 region: CASSLLPKSRGARDTQYF. The CDR3 DNA sequence: TGTGCCAGCAGTTTACTGCCCAAAAGTAGAGGGGCGCGAGATACGCAGTATTTT. The chain recombines TRBV27 with TRBJ2-3; tentatively, D is TRBD1 or TRBD2 (5 bases each). Per germline, CDR1 MNHEY and CDR2 SMNVEV (reference sequence). V gave up 2 bases and J gave up 5 bases, with 23 bases separating them. CDR3 length: 18 amino acids.

The rearrangement uses TRBV6-1 and TRBJ2-5, with unresolved D. Germline CDR1 MNHNS, CDR2 SASEGT. V lost 2 bases, J lost 1 base, and 2 bases lay in between. The CDR3 has 12 residues. CDR3 in amino acids: CASSESQETQYF. The CDR3 DNA reads as TGTGCCAGCAGTGAATCCCAAGAGACCCAGTACTTC.

The chain combines TRBV7-9 with TRBJ1-2; TRBD1 matches at 7 bases. This CDR3 contains 16 residues. The V and J ends lost 4 bases and 4 bases, in that order; junction bases with no gene match: 12. Per the germline V gene, CDR1 is SEHNR and CDR2 is FQNEAQ (reference sequence). CDR3: CASSSLGGTVTYGYTF. The CDR3 coding sequence is TGTGCCAGCAGCTCTCTAGGTGGGACAGTTACCTATGGCTACACCTTC.

This clone was recorded only once. The chain recombines TRBV7-3 with TRBJ2-2; 7 bases fit TRBD1. This CDR3 is built from 20 residues. CDR1 and CDR2 from the germline V gene are SGHTA and FQGTGA. J gave up 2 bases and V 1 base, and 16 bases lay outside the gene matches. The chain's CDR3 is CASSLKGSRGRGVNTGELFF. The CDR3 DNA reads TGTGCCAGCAGCTTAAAGGGGAGTAGGGGGCGCGGCGTTAACACCGGGGAGCTGTTTTTT.

The genes are TRBV5-1 and TRBJ1-3, with TRBD1 as a possible D gene (5 bases). Germline loops: CDR1 SGHRS, CDR2 YFSETQ. This CDR3 has 14 residues. Between the trimmed V and J ends, which lost 3 bases and 1 base, there was a span of 8 bases. The DNA for the CDR3 is TGCGCCAGCAGCTCCCAGGGATCTGGAAACACCATATATTTT. Translated, it gives CASSSQGSGNTIYF.

This clone was seen only once. This chain connects TRBV2 to TRBJ2-1, with TRBD2 matching 11 bases. The V segment lost 8 bases and the J segment 2 bases; nucleotides outside the gene matches: 5. Germline values: CDR1 SNHLY, CDR2 FYNNEI. This CDR3 has 15 amino acids. The chain's CDR3 is CASRLAGRTYNEQFF. In DNA form, the CDR3 reads TGTGCCAGCCGACTAGCGGGGCGGACCTACAATGAGCAGTTCTTC.

The chain recombines TRBV7-9 with TRBJ1-2; D is possibly TRBD1 (6 bases). The CDR3 consists of 12 residues. The germline V gene encodes CDR1 SEHNR and CDR2 FQNEAQ (reference sequence). V gave up 4 bases and J gave up 8 bases, with 11 bases separating them. This chain's CDR3 is CASSWTVDGYTF. DNA of the CDR3: TGTGCCAGCAGCTGGACAGTTGACGGCTACACCTTC. The full variable domain, rest sourced from reference TRBV7-9 and TRBJ1-2, is DTGVSQNPRHKITKRGQNVTFRCDPISEHNRLYWYRQTLGQGPEFLTYFQNEAQLEKSRLLSDRFSAERPKGSFSTLEIQRTEQGDSAMYLCASSWTVDGYTFGSGTRLTVV.

This rearrangement joins TRBV10-2 to TRBJ1-2; no firm D call. Trimming cost V 3 bases and J 0 bases, with 14 bases left between them. Germline V CDR1 and CDR2: WSHSY, SAAADI. The CDR3 has 16 residues. The CDR3 loop reads CASSELEGNPNYGYTF. CDR3 bases: TGCGCCAGCAGTGAATTAGAGGGAAACCCTAACTATGGCTACACCTTC.

This rearrangement joins TRBV29-1 to TRBJ2-1; TRBD1 aligns across 9 bases. The CDR3 consists of 11 residues. Germline CDR1 reads SQVTM; CDR2 reads ANQGSEA. V was clipped by 6 bases and J by 6 bases; unmatched bases: 0. The CDR3 bases are TGCAGCGTGGGACAGGGCAATGAGCAGTTCTTC. It is translated as CSVGQGNEQFF.

J is TRBJ1-3 and V is TRBV5-1, with D hard to call. The CDR3 consists of 17 residues. Germline V gives CDR1 SGHRS, CDR2 YFSETQ. The V end lost 0 bases, the J end lost 3 bases, and 16 bases lay between the germline ends. The CDR3 DNA sequence: TGCGCCAGCAGCTTGGGAGGAGCCAGGTCACTTGGAAACACCATATATTTT. This gives the protein CASSLGGARSLGNTIYF. The whole variable domain, filled in from reference TRBV5-1 and TRBJ1-3, reads KAGVTQTPRYLIKTRGQQVTLSCSPISGHRSVSWYQQTPGQGLQFLFEYFSETQRNKGNFPGRFSGRQFSNSRSEMNVSTLELGDSALYLCASSLGGARSLGNTIYFGEGSWLTVV.

V and J are TRBV30 and TRBJ2-3, with 10 positions matching TRBD2. Per the germline V gene, CDR1 is GTSNPN and CDR2 is SVGIG (reference sequence). V shed 5 bases and J 6 bases; nucleotides not matched to a gene: 5. CDR3 length equals 13 residues. The CDR3 DNA sequence: TGTGCCTGGGGTAGCGGGGGGACGGATACGCAGTATTTT. It yields the protein CAWGSGGTDTQYF.